Below are 28 T cell receptor beta chains sequenced from a single sample in a study of blood T cells in healthy people across ages. The second PCR ran 7 to 11 cycles with a sample-barcoded 5' primer and J-beta primers. One entry per CDR3 protein, called by TCRdb with MiXCR from the 5' RACE reads. Here the sample spans a few hundred thousand distinct CDR3 sequences, around a quarter being singletons. The data also belong to a second study, concerning T cells of mothers and their children.

The specimen sequenced was blood. These receptors were taken from a boy younger than 10 in good health.

This clonotype was seen a handful of times. V and J are TRBV30 and TRBJ2-2; 11 bases map to TRBD2. Germline-derived CDR1 and CDR2 are GTSNPN and SVGIG (reference sequence). V shed 0 bases and J 6 bases; nucleotides not matched to a gene: 27. The CDR3 length is 23 residues. Here the CDR3 DNA reads TGTGCCTGGAGTGTACGTGAGACTGTGGCCTTAGCGGGAGGGCTAAGGTTCCCCGGGGAGCTGTTTTTT. This sequence encodes CAWSVRETVALAGGLRFPGELFF.

The chain couples TRBV12-5 to TRBJ1-5; the D gene is possibly TRBD1 (5 bases). V lost 4 bases and J 4 bases, leaving 20 bases between the germline ends. This CDR3 is 17 amino acids long. Per the germline V gene, CDR1 is LGHNT and CDR2 is FRNRAP. The chain's CDR3 is CASGSTRGEPPNQPQHF. In DNA, the CDR3 is TGTGCTAGTGGTTCGACTCGGGGGGAGCCTCCTAATCAGCCCCAGCATTTT.

The chain has TRBV20-1 and TRBJ2-5, with D perhaps TRBD2 (6 bases). The germline V and J ends were trimmed by 6 bases and 0 bases, with 11 bases remaining between them. Germline V gene sequence: CDR1 DFQATT, CDR2 SNEGSKA (reference sequence). This CDR3 spans 13 amino acids. Here the CDR3 reads CSALASDQETQYF. DNA of the CDR3: TGCAGTGCCCTCGCTAGCGACCAAGAGACCCAGTACTTC.

The gene calls are TRBV25-1 and TRBJ1-2, with D hard to call. V was shortened by 1 base and J by 4 bases, with 7 bases between the two germline ends. The CDR3 loop spans 13 amino acids. Germline values: CDR1 MGHDK, CDR2 SYGVNS. As DNA, the CDR3 is TGTGCCAGCAGTGAATCGGTCAGCTATGGCTACACCTTC. Translating it yields CASSESVSYGYTF.

A word on this clonotype: A much larger clone differs from this one at a single base, so this may be a read error. CDR3 coding DNA: TGTGCCAGCAGTTATGAGACCCAGTACTTC. Protein product: CASSYETQYF. V gene TRBV6-2 or TRBV6-3 combines with J gene TRBJ2-5, with unresolved D. Trimming removed 3 bases at V and 5 bases at J, with 1 base between. The germline gives CDR1 MNHEY, CDR2 SVGEGT. The CDR3 length is 10 residues.

The chain combines TRBV7-2 with TRBJ2-7, with 8 bases that match TRBD2. After removal of 5 bases from V and 0 bases from J, the junction contained 6 bases not matched to a gene. The CDR3 has 15 residues. The germline gives CDR1 SGHTA, CDR2 FQGNSA. CDR3 sequence reads: CASSTGLAYSYEQYF. The CDR3 coding sequence is TGTGCCAGCAGCACAGGACTAGCTTACTCCTACGAGCAGTACTTC.

This chain connects TRBV20-1 to TRBJ2-5; 10 bases map to TRBD1. CDR3 length equals 12 residues. The trim removed 6 bases at V and 7 bases at J, leaving 5 bases unmatched. Germline V gene lookup returns CDR1 DFQATT and CDR2 SNEGSKA (reference sequence). Here the CDR3 DNA reads TGCAGTGCCTGGGACAGGGGAGGGACCCAGTACTTC. Translation gives CSAWDRGGTQYF.

This clonotype was seen a few times. The CDR3 spells CAWSRAGWGGNTIYF. CDR3 bases: TGTGCCTGGAGTAGGGCAGGGTGGGGTGGAAACACCATATATTTT. V usage is TRBV30 and J usage is TRBJ1-3; a possible D gene is TRBD1 (5 bases). V was cut by 2 bases and J by 3 bases, with 14 bases left in between. The length of the CDR3 is 15 residues. CDR1 is GTSNPN, CDR2 SVGIG, per germline (reference sequence).

There are a few counts of this clonotype. The genes are TRBV12-5 and TRBJ2-5, with a possible D match to TRBD1 (5 bases). The assigned J gene may be wrong: the sequence end matches TRBJ2-7 better. Germline CDR1 reads LGHNT; CDR2 reads FRNRAP. The CDR3 extends over 16 amino acids. The CDR3 region has the DNA TGTGCTAGTGGTTCCTCGGCAGGGCGCCTTCCCTACGAGCAGTACTTC. It encodes CASGSSAGRLPYEQYF.

This clonotype occurred many times. The rearrangement uses TRBV18 and TRBJ2-7; possibly TRBD1 or TRBD2 for D (5 bases each). This CDR3 has 17 amino acids. Trimming shortened V by 3 bases and J by 1 base, and 19 bases separated the two germline ends. The germline V gene has CDR1 KGHSH and CDR2 LQKENI. CDR3 DNA sequence: TGTGCCAGCTCACCCGTCGGGGCAGGCGGAGTGTCCTACGAGCAGTACTTC. This translates into CASSPVGAGGVSYEQYF.

The sample holds a few counts of this clonotype. V is TRBV12-3 or TRBV12-4 and J is TRBJ1-2, with 7 bases lining up with TRBD1. V lost 6 bases and J lost 5; bases outside the gene matches: 9. The CDR3 is 14 residues long. The CDR3 protein is CASSTGVVGYGYTF. The CDR3 DNA sequence: TGTGCCAGCAGCACAGGGGTTGTTGGGTATGGCTACACCTTC.

This chain links TRBV6-2 or TRBV6-3 with TRBJ2-5; D unclear. The J call could be wrong; TRBJ2-7 is a better fit for the DNA end. This CDR3 has 16 amino acids. Germline values: CDR1 MNHEY, CDR2 SVGEGT. As DNA, the CDR3 is TGTGCCAGCAGGTCCCTAGAGCTAGGGAACCGCTACGAGCAGTACTTC. Its protein product is CASRSLELGNRYEQYF.

The chain has TRBV7-7 and TRBJ2-5, with 8 bases lining up with TRBD1. This CDR3 region has 15 residues. Losses at the gene ends were 3 bases for V and 2 bases for J; bases not matched to a gene: 5. Germline-derived CDR1 and CDR2 are SSHAT and FNYEAQ (reference sequence). CDR3 in DNA: TGTGCCAGCAGCTTGGGGGGACAGGCTCAAGAGACCCAGTACTTC. It codes for CASSLGGQAQETQYF.

This clonotype was counted a few times. The chain combines TRBV6-5 with TRBJ2-5, with D possibly being TRBD2 (6 bases). The CDR3 contains 13 residues. Trimming stripped 6 bases from V and 5 bases from J, with 13 bases between. The germline gives CDR1 MNHEY, CDR2 SVGAGI. The CDR3 reads CASSTRRVETQYF. In nucleotides, the CDR3 is TGTGCCAGCAGCACCCGGAGGGTGGAGACCCAGTACTTC.

This clonotype has more than one count but fewer than ten. The J gene is TRBJ2-3, the V gene TRBV29-1; D not resolved. V was pared by 6 bases and J by 6 bases, with 7 bases between. Germline V gene sequence: CDR1 SQVTM, CDR2 ANQGSEA. This CDR3 has 10 residues. CDR3 nucleotides: TGCAGCGTGAGGAAGGATACGCAGTATTTT. As protein: CSVRKDTQYF.

The table lists this clonotype with a few counts. V gene TRBV6-5 combines with J gene TRBJ2-7; D unclear. The CDR3 sequence is 13 residues long. Germline V gene data show CDR1 as MNHEY and CDR2 as SVGAGI. Trimming left V 4 bases short and J 5 bases short, with 12 bases between. Written as DNA, the CDR3 is TGTGCCAGCAGTTCCCCGAGTACGAACGAGCAGTACTTC. This codes for CASSSPSTNEQYF.

This clonotype has only a few counts. The chain links TRBV12-3 or TRBV12-4 to TRBJ2-5; 9 bases agree with TRBD1. The CDR3 has 14 residues. V lost 8 bases and J lost 3; bases outside the gene matches: 7. The CDR3 protein is CASGAWDREETQYF. The DNA of the CDR3 is TGTGCCAGCGGAGCATGGGACAGGGAAGAGACCCAGTACTTC.

The rearrangement links TRBV14 to TRBJ2-5; D not resolved. CDR3 length: 12 amino acids. Germline V gene sequence: CDR1 SGHDN, CDR2 FVKESK. Deletions cut 4 bases from V and 1 base from J, with 4 bases between. CDR3: CASSRFQETQYF. CDR3 DNA sequence: TGTGCCAGCAGCCGATTCCAAGAGACCCAGTACTTC. The complete variable domain, with remaining parts taken from reference TRBV14 and TRBJ2-5, reads EAGVTQFPSHSVIEKGQTVTLRCDPISGHDNLYWYRRVMGKEIKFLLHFVKESKQDESGMPNNRFLAERTGGTYSTLKVQPAELEDSGVYFCASSRFQETQYFGPGTRLLVL.

The rearrangement uses TRBV5-8 and TRBJ2-5; tentatively, D is TRBD1 (5 bases). V gave up 1 base and J gave up 1 base, with 11 bases separating them. Looked up from germline, CDR1 is SGHTS and CDR2 is YDEGEE. This CDR3 comprises 15 residues. The CDR3 loop reads CASSLMATVQETQYF. The CDR3 DNA sequence: TGTGCCAGCAGCTTGATGGCGACAGTCCAAGAGACCCAGTACTTC.

The V call is TRBV7-6, the J call TRBJ2-4; no definite D call. Trimming shortened V by 1 base and J by 0 bases, and 10 bases separated the two germline ends. This CDR3 contains 16 residues. Germline-derived CDR1 and CDR2 are SGHVS and FNYEAQ. The CDR3 spells CASSLGVAGAKNIQYF. The CDR3 region has the DNA TGTGCCAGCAGCTTAGGGGTAGCTGGAGCCAAAAACATTCAGTACTTC.

This clonotype was detected only a few times. This chain links TRBV12-3 or TRBV12-4 with TRBJ2-7, with 12 bases matching TRBD2. Judging by the DNA end, TRBJ2-1 fits better; the J call may be wrong. The CDR3 spans 12 residues. The DNA for the CDR3 is TGTGCCAGCCGGACTAGCGGGGATGAGCAGTTCTTC. Translation gives CASRTSGDEQFF.

Points on this clonotype: No DNA is shown, since the ends of the CDR3 on it are uncertain; the CDR3 is the one TCRdb lists. This chain joins TRBV11-2 and TRBJ1-1; the table's D call TRBD1 went unverified against the DNA. The CDR3 extends over 16 residues, inclusive of both ends. The germline gives CDR1 SGHAT, CDR2 FQNNGV. The CDR3 region is CASSLIWGRGSTEASF.

The CDR3 spells CASSPLAALGSGGTDTQYF. CDR3 sequence (DNA): TGTGCCAGCAGCCCCCTCGCCGCCTTAGGTAGCGGGGGAACAGATACGCAGTATTTT. This sequence joins TRBV6-1 and TRBJ2-3; 9 bases align to TRBD2. V was pared by 6 bases and J by 3 bases, with 19 bases of the junction left unmatched. Per germline, CDR1 MNHNS and CDR2 SASEGT. This CDR3 is 19 amino acids long.

This clonotype was seen only a few times. This chain joins TRBV27 and TRBJ1-4; perhaps TRBD1 as D (6 bases). The ends were cut back, 3 bases at V and 6 bases at J, with 14 bases in the middle. CDR3 length equals 15 residues. CDR1 MNHEY and CDR2 SMNVEV come from the germline V gene (reference sequence). CDR3 sequence: CASSFLRDTYEKLFF. As DNA, the CDR3 is TGTGCCAGCAGTTTTCTCCGGGACACGTATGAAAAACTGTTTTTT. Looking up the rest from reference TRBV27 and TRBJ1-4 gives the full variable domain: EAQVTQNPRYLITVTGKKLTVTCSQNMNHEYMSWYRQDPGLGLRQIYYSMNVEVTDKGDVPEGYKVSRKEKRNFPLILESPSPNQTSLYFCASSFLRDTYEKLFFGSGTQLSVL.

The chain uses TRBV20-1 and TRBJ2-5; possible D gene TRBD1, 6 bases. V lost 5 bases, J lost 2 bases, and 24 bases lay in between. The CDR3 sequence is 17 residues long. Germline V gene lookup returns CDR1 DFQATT and CDR2 SNEGSKA (reference sequence). The CDR3 DNA sequence: TGCAGTGCTGAGGACAGCTTCGTGGGGGATAGGCAAGAGACCCAGTACTTC. Its protein product is CSAEDSFVGDRQETQYF.

In this sample, this clonotype turned up many times. The chain couples TRBV3-1 to TRBJ2-7; TRBD2 is a possible D gene (6 bases). V was shortened by 4 bases and J by 6 bases, with 19 bases between the two germline ends. The CDR3 spans 15 residues. CDR1 and CDR2 from the germline V gene are LGHDT and YNNKEL (reference sequence). CDR3 nucleotides: TGTGCCAGCAGCCCAGGGTGGCGGGACTCGGGCGAGCAGTACTTC. The encoded protein is CASSPGWRDSGEQYF.

Remarks on this clonotype: A read error is possible here, since a much larger clone lies one base away. The CDR3 does not close with the conserved phenylalanine or tryptophan, likely indicating a read error. CDR3 loop: CASSLVRYNEQFS. The DNA of the CDR3 is TGTGCCAGCAGCTTAGTCAGGTACAATGAGCAGTTCTCC. This chain joins TRBV7-9 and TRBJ2-1; D is ambiguous. The germline V and J ends were trimmed by 1 base and 4 bases, with 5 bases remaining between them. Germline V gene sequence: CDR1 SEHNR, CDR2 FQNEAQ (reference sequence). The CDR3 spans 13 residues.

V gene TRBV10-3 combines with J gene TRBJ2-3; 8 bases are shared with TRBD2. In germline, CDR1 is ENHRY, CDR2 SYGVKD. This CDR3 comprises 16 residues. The trim removed 6 bases at V and 4 bases at J, leaving 12 bases unmatched. CDR3 nucleotides: TGTGCCATCAGCGCAAGCGGGGGAGCGAGACCAGATACGCAGTATTTT. This encodes CAISASGGARPDTQYF.